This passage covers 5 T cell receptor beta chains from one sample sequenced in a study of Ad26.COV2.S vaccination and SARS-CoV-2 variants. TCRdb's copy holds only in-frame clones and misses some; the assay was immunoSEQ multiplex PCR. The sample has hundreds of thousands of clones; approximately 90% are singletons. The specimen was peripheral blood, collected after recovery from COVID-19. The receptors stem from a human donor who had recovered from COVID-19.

As DNA, the CDR3 is TGTGCCAGCAGTTATACGGGTTCGGCGAGACAGGGGTTTCACGGGACCCAGTACTTC. As protein: CASSYTGSARQGFHGTQYF. The chain links TRBV27 to TRBJ2-5; 8 bases are shared with TRBD1. The germline gives CDR1 MNHEY, CDR2 SMNVEV (reference sequence). The CDR3 length is 19 residues. Unmatched junction bases numbered 23, after V lost 4 bases and J lost 7 bases.

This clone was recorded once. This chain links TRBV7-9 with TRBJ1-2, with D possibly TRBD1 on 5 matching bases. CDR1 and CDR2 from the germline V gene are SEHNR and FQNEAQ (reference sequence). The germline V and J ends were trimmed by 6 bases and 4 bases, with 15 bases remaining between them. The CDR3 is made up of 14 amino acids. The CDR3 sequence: CASSSAAGIYGYTF. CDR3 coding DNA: TGTGCCAGCAGTTCGGCGGCAGGGATCTATGGCTACACCTTC.

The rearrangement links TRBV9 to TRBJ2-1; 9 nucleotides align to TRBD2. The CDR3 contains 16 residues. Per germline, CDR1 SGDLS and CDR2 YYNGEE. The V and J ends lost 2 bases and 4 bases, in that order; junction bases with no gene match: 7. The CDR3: CASSVYVAGGYNEQFF. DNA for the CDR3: TGTGCCAGCAGCGTGTACGTGGCGGGGGGGTACAATGAGCAGTTCTTC.

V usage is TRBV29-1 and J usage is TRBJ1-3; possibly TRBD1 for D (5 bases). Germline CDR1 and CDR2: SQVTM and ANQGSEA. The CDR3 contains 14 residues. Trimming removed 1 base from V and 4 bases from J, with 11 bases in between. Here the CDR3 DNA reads TGCAGCGTTGAAGTTGTAGACAGAGGAAACACCATATATTTT. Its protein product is CSVEVVDRGNTIYF.

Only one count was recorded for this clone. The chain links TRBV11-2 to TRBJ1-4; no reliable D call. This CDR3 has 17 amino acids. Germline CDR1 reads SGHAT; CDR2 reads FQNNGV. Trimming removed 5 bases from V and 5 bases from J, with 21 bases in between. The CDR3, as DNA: TGTGCCAGCAGCGCCTTGAATTTGGGGAGACAAAATGAAAAACTGTTTTTT. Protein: CASSALNLGRQNEKLFF.